The 11 T cell receptor beta chains presented below share a single source sample, sequenced in a study of blood T cells in healthy people across ages. For the second PCR, which ran for 7 to 11 cycles, a sample-barcoded 5' primer and a J-beta primer mix were used. Using its own MiXCR run on the 5' RACE reads, TCRdb lists one record per CDR3 protein. The data hold over 1.5 million distinct CDR3 sequences, with less than 50% observed a single time. The sample consisted of blood. These receptors came from a woman in her 40s in good health.

This rearrangement joins TRBV5-1 to TRBJ2-4, with 8 bases that match TRBD1. The J call may be incorrect, as the DNA end agrees better with TRBJ2-7. This CDR3 is built from 15 residues. Germline CDR1 SGHRS, CDR2 YFSETQ. The DNA for the CDR3 is TGCGCCAGCAGCCCGGGACAGGTCCAGGCCTACGAGCAGTACTTC. It codes for CASSPGQVQAYEQYF.

This chain uses TRBV4-3 with TRBJ2-3; D not resolved. Trimming shortened V by 0 bases and J by 2 bases, and 6 bases separated the two germline ends. CDR1 and CDR2 (germline): LGHNA, YSLEER. The CDR3 is 14 residues long. The CDR3 sequence: CASSQEWNTDTQYF. The CDR3, as DNA: TGCGCCAGCAGCCAAGAGTGGAACACAGATACGCAGTATTTT.

This clonotype was counted between two and nine times. The chain links TRBV29-1 to TRBJ2-3; D remains ambiguous. The V end was cut by 4 bases, the J end by 2 bases, with 13 bases between. Germline assignment: CDR1 SQVTM and CDR2 ANQGSEA. The CDR3 runs 14 residues. The CDR3 sequence is CSVVRRQFTDTQYF. For the CDR3, the DNA is TGCAGCGTTGTTCGACGGCAGTTCACAGATACGCAGTATTTT.

V is TRBV7-9 and J is TRBJ2-4, with 8 bases aligning to TRBD1. This CDR3 contains 20 residues. The V segment lost 5 bases and the J segment 1 base; nucleotides outside the gene matches: 19. Germline V lookup: CDR1 SEHNR, CDR2 FQNEAQ (reference sequence). CDR3 amino acids: CASSRVDVDREHAAKNIQYF. The CDR3 region has the DNA TGTGCCAGCAGCCGCGTCGACGTGGACAGGGAGCATGCGGCCAAAAACATTCAGTACTTC.

This clonotype was observed a few times. The rearrangement links TRBV29-1 to TRBJ2-7, with TRBD1 as a possible D gene (6 bases). The V gene lost 1 base and the J gene lost 3 bases, with 7 bases spanning the gap. This CDR3 spans 12 amino acids. Germline CDR1 is SQVTM and CDR2 is ANQGSEA. The chain's CDR3 is CSVEGRGYEQYF. The CDR3, as DNA: TGCAGCGTTGAAGGCAGGGGCTACGAGCAGTACTTC.

This clonotype showed up just a few times. The CDR3 nucleotides are TGTGCCAGCAGTTACTCGGGGTACCAAGAGACCCAGTACTTC. Amino acids: CASSYSGYQETQYF. This chain links TRBV6-5 with TRBJ2-5; D gene uncertain. V was clipped by 0 bases and J by 0 bases, with 5 bases between them. There are 14 residues in the CDR3. Looked up from germline, CDR1 is MNHEY and CDR2 is SVGAGI.

This clonotype was seen a handful of times. The CDR3 DNA reads as TGTGCCAGCAGTTTCTGGGACTACTCCTACGAGCAGTACTTC. Its protein product is CASSFWDYSYEQYF. The chain combines TRBV6-2 or TRBV6-3 with TRBJ2-7; 7 bases fit TRBD2. CDR3 length: 14 residues. V gave up 4 bases and J gave up 0 bases; unmatched junction bases: 3. From germline, CDR1 is MNHEY and CDR2 SVGEGT.

This clonotype has a handful of counts. The chain is built from TRBV15 and TRBJ2-3; 7 bases fit TRBD2. Trimming took 0 bases from V and 4 from J; bases not matched to a gene: 4. The CDR3 covers 15 residues. Germline CDR1 LNHNV, CDR2 YYDKDF (reference sequence). CDR3 in amino acids: CATSRDRTSADTQYF. The DNA for the CDR3 is TGTGCCACCAGCAGAGATAGAACTAGCGCAGATACGCAGTATTTT.

This clonotype was detected a few times. This chain links TRBV29-1 with TRBJ2-2; 10 nucleotides match TRBD2. This CDR3 spans 17 amino acids. J lost 5 bases, V lost 5 bases, and 14 bases had no gene match. CDR1 SQVTM and CDR2 ANQGSEA come from the germline V gene. CDR3 region: CSVPRPVSGGWTGELFF. CDR3 DNA sequence: TGCAGCGTTCCCAGACCTGTTAGCGGGGGGTGGACCGGGGAGCTGTTTTTT.

This clonotype has a handful of counts. The V and J genes are TRBV25-1 and TRBJ2-3, with D unclear. The CDR3 has 15 residues. CDR1 and CDR2 (germline): MGHDK, SYGVNS. Trimming cost V 3 bases and J 1 base, with 11 bases left between them. For the CDR3, the DNA is TGTGCCAGCAGTGATTGGGGAATGCGCACAGATACGCAGTATTTT. Residues: CASSDWGMRTDTQYF.

The chain uses TRBV6-5 and TRBJ1-2; tentative D call: TRBD1 (5 bases). Germline CDR1 reads MNHEY; CDR2 reads SVGAGI. Trimming shortened V by 6 bases and J by 2 bases, and 19 bases separated the two germline ends. The CDR3 is made up of 16 amino acids. This chain's CDR3 is CASRPPGSRANYGYTF. CDR3 in DNA: TGTGCCAGCAGGCCGCCAGGGAGTAGGGCCAACTATGGCTACACCTTC.